Below, 22 T cell receptor beta chains from the same sample are listed, as sequenced in a study of cytomegalovirus exposure and HLA in healthy donors. Amplification used 60 Vbeta primers and 13 Jbeta primers. Assay: immunoSEQ multiplex PCR; the TCRdb copy retains only in-frame clones and omits some. The table includes 130,000 or so clones, approximately 66% detected once. Source material: PBMCs. All receptors derive from a woman in her thirties or forties in good health and CMV-seropositive.

The rearrangement links TRBV2 to TRBJ1-1, with unresolved D. This CDR3 contains 14 residues. Germline values: CDR1 SNHLY, CDR2 FYNNEI. Trimming removed 7 bases at V and 1 base at J, with 13 bases between. The CDR3 protein is CASNPLPGNTEAFF. Written as DNA, the CDR3 is TGTGCCAGCAACCCACTCCCGGGGAACACTGAAGCTTTCTTT.

This clone was detected only a few times. The chain couples TRBV5-5 to TRBJ2-1; TRBD2 matches 7 bases. V lost 0 bases, J lost 0 bases, and 0 bases stayed unmatched. Germline V lookup: CDR1 SGHKS, CDR2 YYEKEE (reference sequence). The CDR3 sequence is 15 residues long. CDR3 sequence: CASSLGGSSYNEQFF. CDR3 nucleotides: TGTGCCAGCAGCTTGGGCGGGAGCTCCTACAATGAGCAGTTCTTC.

The V and J genes are TRBV2 and TRBJ2-5, with D possibly matching TRBD2 (5 bases). The J call is doubtful: the DNA matches TRBJ2-7 better. The CDR3 length is 15 residues. CDR1 is SNHLY, CDR2 FYNNEI, per germline. CDR3: CASSEALFGSYEQYF. The CDR3 DNA reads as TGTGCCAGCAGTGAAGCGCTTTTTGGGAGCTACGAGCAGTACTTC.

The chain carries TRBV15 and TRBJ2-7; tentative D call: TRBD1 (6 bases). The germline V gene has CDR1 LNHNV and CDR2 YYDKDF (reference sequence). This CDR3 is built from 14 residues. Between the trimmed V and J ends, which lost 3 bases and 0 bases, there was a span of 9 bases. The CDR3 is CATSRDSSSYEQYF. The CDR3 nucleotides are TGTGCCACCAGCAGGGACAGCAGCTCCTACGAGCAGTACTTC.

The chain carries TRBV6-1 and TRBJ1-2; the match to TRBD1 covers 7 bases. After removal of 7 bases from V and 0 bases from J, the junction contained 5 bases not matched to a gene. CDR3 length: 14 amino acids. Germline V gene data show CDR1 as MNHNS and CDR2 as SASEGT. CDR3 sequence (DNA): TGTGCCAGCATGACAGGGCATTCTAACTATGGCTACACCTTC. This codes for CASMTGHSNYGYTF.

The V gene is TRBV5-4, the J gene TRBJ2-3; 7 bases fit TRBD2. The V gene end was trimmed by 0 bases and the J gene end by 9 bases; junction bases not matched to a gene: 7. The CDR3 has 14 amino acids. Germline lookup yields CDR1 SGHNT and CDR2 YYREEE (reference sequence). This CDR3 is CASSLGGTINTQYF. The CDR3 DNA follows: TGTGCCAGCAGCTTGGGGGGGACTATAAACACGCAGTATTTT.

The chain recombines TRBV30 with TRBJ1-5; 10 nucleotides line up with TRBD1. Germline V gene lookup returns CDR1 GTSNPN and CDR2 SVGIG (reference sequence). CDR3 length equals 14 residues. V trimming: 0 bases; J trimming: 6 bases; junction bases outside the gene matches: 2. In DNA form, the CDR3 reads TGTGCCTGGAGTGTGGGACAGGGGTTTCAGCCCCAGCATTTT. Residues: CAWSVGQGFQPQHF. The entire variable domain, with the rest obtained from reference TRBV30 and TRBJ1-5, is as follows: SQTIHQWPATLVQPVGSPLSLECTVEGTSNPNLYWYRQAAGRGLQLLFYSVGIGQISSEVPQNLSASRPQDRQFILSSKKLLLSDSGFYLCAWSVGQGFQPQHFGDGTRLSIL.

The chain has TRBV5-8 and TRBJ2-3; perhaps TRBD2 as D (6 bases). Trimming took off 5 bases at V and 7 bases at J, with 14 bases between the two ends. Looked up from germline, CDR1 is SGHTS and CDR2 is YDEGEE. The CDR3 has 13 residues. In nucleotides, the CDR3 is TGTGCCAGCAGGCCATCACTAGCCAATACGCAGTATTTT. This codes for CASRPSLANTQYF.

This chain connects TRBV9 to TRBJ1-6; D is possibly TRBD1 (5 bases). The V end was cut by 0 bases, the J end by 9 bases, with 10 bases between. Germline values: CDR1 SGDLS, CDR2 YYNGEE. The CDR3 runs to 14 residues. This chain's CDR3 is CASSVEQGSSPLHF. Here the CDR3 DNA reads TGTGCCAGCAGCGTAGAGCAGGGAAGTTCACCCCTCCACTTT.

The gene calls are TRBV12-5 and TRBJ1-2; D may be TRBD1 (5 bases). The CDR3 totals 12 residues. CDR1 and CDR2 (germline): LGHNT, FRNRAP. Trimming removed 6 bases from V and 4 bases from J, with 9 bases in between. This CDR3 is CASGLDSYGYTF. CDR3 nucleotide sequence: TGTGCTAGTGGACTCGACAGCTATGGCTACACCTTC.

This clone was seen just once. The chain recombines TRBV15 with TRBJ2-2; 8 bases are a match to TRBD2. Germline lookup yields CDR1 LNHNV and CDR2 YYDKDF (reference sequence). V gave up 0 bases and J gave up 2 bases; unmatched junction bases: 5. The CDR3 consists of 17 residues. CDR3 in DNA: TGTGCCACCAGCAGAGATCTCAGCGGGAGTAACACCGGGGAGCTGTTTTTT. Residues: CATSRDLSGSNTGELFF.

The CDR3 protein is CAISLQGHEQYF. The CDR3 DNA is TGTGCCATCAGCCTACAGGGCCACGAGCAGTACTTC. The chain carries TRBV10-3 and TRBJ2-7; D possibly corresponds to TRBD1 (6 bases). Trimming took off 6 bases at V and 5 bases at J, with 11 bases between the two ends. This CDR3 is 12 amino acids long. Germline-derived CDR1 and CDR2 are ENHRY and SYGVKD.

In regard to this clone: Relative to the germline gene, one junction end is altered; a read error may explain this. The chain uses TRBV29-1 and TRBJ1-2; TRBD1 matches at 9 bases. Germline V lookup: CDR1 SQVTM, CDR2 ANQGSEA. This CDR3 spans 13 amino acids. The CDR3 is CSAEPGQGNGYPF. CDR3 DNA sequence: TGCAGCGCCGAACCGGGACAGGGAAATGGCTACCCCTTC.

This chain's CDR3 is CASSLFHRREKLFF. The CDR3 DNA reads TGTGCCAGCAGCTTGTTCCATCGGCGGGAAAAACTGTTTTTT. J is TRBJ1-4 and V is TRBV5-5; D gene ambiguous. Per germline, CDR1 SGHKS and CDR2 YYEKEE (reference sequence). This CDR3 contains 14 residues. Trimming left V 1 base short and J 8 bases short, with 12 bases between.

The V gene is TRBV30, the J gene TRBJ1-6; a possible D gene is TRBD1 (5 bases). Per the germline V gene, CDR1 is GTSNPN and CDR2 is SVGIG (reference sequence). The ends were cut back, 1 base at V and 10 bases at J, with 11 bases in the middle. The CDR3 runs 13 residues. The CDR3 coding sequence is TGTGCCTGGAGTGGACAGCCCAGCTCACCCCTCCACTTT. Protein: CAWSGQPSSPLHF.

The CDR3 sequence is CASSFSRTGELFF. The CDR3 DNA reads TGTGCCAGCAGCTTCAGCAGGACCGGGGAGCTGTTTTTT. The rearrangement uses TRBV11-2 and TRBJ2-2; no clear D gene. There are 13 residues in the CDR3. Per germline, CDR1 SGHAT and CDR2 FQNNGV. The V gene lost 3 bases and the J gene lost 5 bases, with 7 bases spanning the gap.

The sample holds one count of this clone. The rearrangement joins TRBV25-1 to TRBJ1-6; D ambiguous. From germline, CDR1 is MGHDK and CDR2 SYGVNS. CDR3 size: 13 residues. V was shortened by 4 bases and J by 7 bases, with 8 bases between the two germline ends. In nucleotides, the CDR3 is TGTGCCAGCAGTGGGAGCCTCAATTCACCCCTCCACTTT. Translated, it gives CASSGSLNSPLHF. Filled out from reference TRBV25-1 and TRBJ1-6, the complete variable domain reads EADIYQTPRYLVIGTGKKITLECSQTMGHDKMYWYQQDPGMELHLIHYSYGVNSTEKGDLSSESTVSRIRTEHFPLTLESARPSHTSQYLCASSGSLNSPLHFGNGTRLTVT.

The rearrangement joins TRBV10-3 to TRBJ1-5; no reliable D call. Germline CDR1 is ENHRY and CDR2 is SYGVKD. Between the trimmed V and J ends, which lost 11 bases and 0 bases, there was a span of 11 bases. The CDR3 length is 13 residues. The CDR3 reads CAVTRDSNQPQHF. The CDR3 DNA follows: TGTGCCGTCACGAGGGATAGCAATCAGCCCCAGCATTTT.

V and J are TRBV11-2 and TRBJ2-3; 9 nucleotides match TRBD2. V lost 7 bases to trimming and J lost 3 bases; unmatched junction nucleotides: 5. The germline V gene has CDR1 SGHAT and CDR2 FQNNGV. This CDR3 is built from 14 residues. The DNA for the CDR3 is TGTGCCAGCAAGCTAGCGGGGATAACAGATACGCAGTATTTT. Residues: CASKLAGITDTQYF.

This clone was seen only a few times. The genes are TRBV7-9 and TRBJ1-4; 7 bases are a match to TRBD1. Germline-derived CDR1 and CDR2 are SEHNR and FQNEAQ (reference sequence). The CDR3 covers 18 residues. Trimming removed 5 bases from V and 7 bases from J; junction bases left unmatched: 19. The CDR3 loop reads CASSPSGTVPSRGEKLFF. The CDR3 nucleotides are TGTGCCAGCAGCCCATCCGGGACAGTTCCGTCGCGGGGTGAAAAACTGTTTTTT.

J is TRBJ2-7 and V is TRBV21-1; no DNA check was done on the table's D call, TRBD2. TRBV21-1 is annotated as a pseudogene. The CDR3 has 15 amino acids. CDR3: CASMQIWTYSYEQYF. DNA of the CDR3: TGTGCCAGCATGCAAATCTGGACTTACTCCTACGAGCAGTACTTC.

The chain joins TRBV7-9 to TRBJ1-1, with D possibly being TRBD1 (5 bases). The CDR3 has 15 residues. CDR1 and CDR2 from the germline V gene are SEHNR and FQNEAQ (reference sequence). Trimming stripped 5 bases from V and 1 base from J, with 14 bases between. CDR3 sequence: CASSTIWGENTEAFF. The CDR3, as DNA: TGTGCCAGCAGCACCATATGGGGCGAGAACACTGAAGCTTTCTTT.